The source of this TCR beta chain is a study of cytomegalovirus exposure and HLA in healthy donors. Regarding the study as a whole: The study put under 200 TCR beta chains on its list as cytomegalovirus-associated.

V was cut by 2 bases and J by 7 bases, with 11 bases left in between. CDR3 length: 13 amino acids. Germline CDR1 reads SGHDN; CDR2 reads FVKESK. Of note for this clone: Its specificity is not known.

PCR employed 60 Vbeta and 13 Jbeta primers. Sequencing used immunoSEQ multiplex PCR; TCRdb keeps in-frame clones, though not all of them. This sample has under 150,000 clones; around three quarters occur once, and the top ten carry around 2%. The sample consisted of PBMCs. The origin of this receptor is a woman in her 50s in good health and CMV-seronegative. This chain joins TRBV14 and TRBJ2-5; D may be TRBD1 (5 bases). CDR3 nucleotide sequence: TGTGCCAGCAGCCAAACAGGATTCACGACCCAGTACTTC. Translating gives CASSQTGFTTQYF.